The 22 T cell receptor beta chains given below trace back to one sample, sequenced in a study of CD8 T cells in ankylosing spondylitis. TCRdb called the 5' RACE reads again in MiXCR, with one record for every CDR3 protein. The sample shows 250,000 to 400,000 distinct CDR3 sequences, approximately 10% of them seen only once. Source material: blood, either unsorted or a sorted T cell fraction (not recorded which). The receptors come from a female donor with ankylosing spondylitis or in good health (not recorded which).

The chain links TRBV12-3 or TRBV12-4 to TRBJ2-5; 9 bases are shared with TRBD2. After removal of 6 bases from V and 5 bases from J, the junction contained 4 bases not matched to a gene. CDR3 length equals 13 residues. The CDR3 protein is CASRLAGRETQYF. CDR3 nucleotides: TGTGCCAGCAGGCTAGCGGGACGTGAGACCCAGTACTTC.

This clonotype was picked up many times. The chain joins TRBV20-1 to TRBJ2-4, with D uncertain. CDR3 length: 13 amino acids. CDR1 is DFQATT and CDR2 is SNEGSKA in the germline V gene (reference sequence). The V end lost 1 base, the J end lost 2 bases, and 6 bases lay between the germline ends. The CDR3 loop reads CSARAVPKNIQYF. The CDR3 DNA reads as TGCAGTGCTAGAGCAGTCCCCAAAAACATTCAGTACTTC.

In this sample, this clonotype turned up a few times. This rearrangement joins TRBV5-1 to TRBJ2-2, with unresolved D. The CDR3 sequence is 14 residues long. V lost 2 bases, J lost 4 bases, and 9 bases lay in between. CDR1 is SGHRS, CDR2 YFSETQ, per germline. The CDR3, as DNA: TGCGCCAGCAGCTTCGGAGATTTCACCGGGGAGCTGTTTTTT. Its protein product is CASSFGDFTGELFF.

With regard to this clonotype: This clone may be a read error of a much larger clone one base away. V usage is TRBV4-1 and J usage is TRBJ2-1; tentatively, D is TRBD2 (6 bases). CDR1 is MGHRA, CDR2 YSYEKL, per germline. There are 15 residues in the CDR3. The CDR3 DNA is TGCGCCAGCAGCCATTGGGGGGATTCCTACAATGAGCCGTTCTTC. Its translation: CASSHWGDSYNEPFF.

The rearrangement links TRBV6-1 to TRBJ2-7; D is possibly TRBD1 or TRBD2 (6 bases each). CDR1 MNHNS and CDR2 SASEGT come from the germline V gene. This CDR3 contains 13 residues. V lost 10 bases to trimming and J lost 5 bases, with 18 bases between them. CDR3 nucleotide sequence: TGTGCCACTGGTGGAGGGGGAAGGAACGAGCAGTACTTC. Amino acids: CATGGGGRNEQYF.

This clonotype occurred a few times. The CDR3 is CASSLSMSVTFSSYNEQFF. The CDR3 DNA sequence: TGTGCCAGCAGCTTATCAATGTCGGTGACGTTTAGCTCCTACAATGAGCAGTTCTTC. The V and J genes are TRBV11-2 and TRBJ2-1; no firm D call. Trimming stripped 2 bases from V and 0 bases from J, with 20 bases between. The CDR3 consists of 19 residues. CDR1 and CDR2 (germline): SGHAT, FQNNGV.

This clonotype was seen repeatedly, ten times or more. The genes are TRBV20-1 and TRBJ2-3, with no clear D. The CDR3 loop spans 11 amino acids. Looked up from germline, CDR1 is DFQATT and CDR2 is SNEGSKA (reference sequence). V dropped 3 bases and J dropped 7 bases, with 8 bases sitting between them. CDR3 nucleotides: TGCAGTGCTAGTTTGGGAAATACGCAGTATTTT. Protein sequence: CSASLGNTQYF.

This clonotype was seen at least ten times. The chain carries TRBV7-2 and TRBJ2-7, with 7 bases aligning to TRBD1. With 2 bases clipped from V and 4 bases from J, the junction kept 8 bases outside the gene matches. The germline CDR1 and CDR2 sequences are SGHTA and FQGNSA. This CDR3 spans 15 amino acids. The CDR3 DNA reads TGTGCCAGCAGCTTAACTACCGGGACAGAATACGAGCAGTACTTC. Translation: CASSLTTGTEYEQYF.

This clonotype showed up many times. The chain joins TRBV18 to TRBJ1-5; 7 positions agree with TRBD1. The CDR3 contains 15 residues. The J segment lost 1 base and the V segment lost 2 bases, leaving 2 bases of the junction unmatched. Germline lookup yields CDR1 KGHSH and CDR2 LQKENI. Here the CDR3 reads CASSPEGASNQPQHF. The CDR3 DNA reads TGTGCCAGCTCACCAGAGGGGGCGAGCAATCAGCCCCAGCATTTT.

This clonotype has at least ten counts. The chain joins TRBV6-1 to TRBJ1-1; possible D gene TRBD1, 6 bases. The germline V and J ends were trimmed by 2 bases and 4 bases, with 11 bases remaining between them. The CDR3 has 14 residues. Germline assignment: CDR1 MNHNS and CDR2 SASEGT. CDR3 in DNA: TGTGCCAGCAGTGAAACAGGGTTGGGCACTGAAGCTTTCTTT. Translated, it gives CASSETGLGTEAFF.

A few counts support this clonotype. The chain joins TRBV5-6 to TRBJ1-1; D remains unclear. Germline loops: CDR1 SGHDT, CDR2 YYEEEE. Deletions cut 0 bases from V and 0 bases from J, with 12 bases between. This CDR3 is 16 amino acids long. CDR3 sequence reads: CASSLAGPNLNTEAFF. The CDR3 bases are TGTGCCAGCAGCTTGGCCGGACCAAACTTGAACACTGAAGCTTTCTTT.

The sample holds many counts of this clonotype. The chain links TRBV20-1 to TRBJ2-5, with D maybe TRBD1 (5 bases). Germline V CDR1 and CDR2: DFQATT, SNEGSKA (reference sequence). CDR3 length: 13 residues. V lost 0 bases to trimming and J lost 1 base, with 6 bases between them. Written as DNA, the CDR3 is TGCAGTGCTAGAGACGACAGCCAAGAGACCCAGTACTTC. Translated: CSARDDSQETQYF.

In this sample, this clonotype turned up many times. The rearrangement links TRBV20-1 to TRBJ2-3, with 14 positions matching TRBD2. V trimming: 1 base; J trimming: 3 bases; junction bases outside the gene matches: 3. CDR1 is DFQATT and CDR2 is SNEGSKA in the germline V gene (reference sequence). The CDR3 is made up of 16 amino acids. The CDR3 sequence is CSARGRLAGGTDTQYF. CDR3 DNA sequence: TGCAGTGCTAGAGGCAGACTAGCGGGGGGGACAGATACGCAGTATTTT.

This clonotype was counted at least ten times. The CDR3 loop is CASSSQPNGGEQFF. Here the CDR3 DNA reads TGCGCCAGCAGCAGCCAACCTAACGGGGGGGAGCAGTTCTTC. This sequence joins TRBV5-1 and TRBJ2-1; TRBD2 aligns across 7 bases. CDR1 is SGHRS, CDR2 YFSETQ, per germline. Unmatched junction bases numbered 11, after V lost 4 bases and J lost 10 bases. The CDR3 covers 14 residues.

This clonotype was observed at least ten times. J is TRBJ2-7 and V is TRBV7-2; D uncertain. Per the germline V gene, CDR1 is SGHTA and CDR2 is FQGNSA. V was trimmed by 5 bases and J by 1 base, leaving 15 bases between them. The CDR3 has 15 amino acids. Here the CDR3 reads CASSRIQVGSYEQYF. CDR3 DNA sequence: TGTGCCAGCAGCCGTATACAAGTGGGGTCCTACGAGCAGTACTTC.

This clonotype was observed many times. The CDR3 DNA reads TGTGCCAGCAGCCAACAACCCGGGACAGGGGTGTTCTACGAGCAGTACTTC. Protein product: CASSQQPGTGVFYEQYF. The chain combines TRBV7-8 with TRBJ2-7, with 10 bases that match TRBD1. Germline loops: CDR1 SGHVS, CDR2 FQNEAQ. Trimming at V came to 5 bases and at J to 3 bases, leaving 13 bases not matched to a gene. This CDR3 has 17 residues.

This clonotype was seen a handful of times. The rearrangement joins TRBV4-2 to TRBJ1-5, with D maybe TRBD1 (5 bases). Trimming shortened V by 2 bases and J by 6 bases, and 8 bases separated the two germline ends. Germline CDR1 is LGHNA and CDR2 is YNFKEQ. The CDR3 is made up of 13 amino acids. The CDR3 loop reads CASSQMGGQPQHF. CDR3 DNA sequence: TGTGCCAGCAGCCAAATGGGGGGTCAGCCCCAGCATTTT.

This clonotype was counted only a few times. The chain uses TRBV4-2 and TRBJ2-6; TRBD1 agrees at 10 bases. The CDR3 covers 23 residues. Trimming at V came to 4 bases and at J to 2 bases, leaving 23 bases not matched to a gene. Germline assignment: CDR1 LGHNA and CDR2 YNFKEQ. CDR3 amino acids: CASSPNSGTGAEKVDPGANVLTF. For the CDR3, the DNA is TGTGCCAGCAGCCCTAACTCCGGGACAGGGGCAGAAAAGGTTGATCCTGGGGCCAACGTCCTGACTTTC.

This clonotype was observed at least ten times. The chain links TRBV29-1 to TRBJ1-3; TRBD1 is a possible D gene (5 bases). The CDR3 is 15 residues long. Germline V lookup: CDR1 SQVTM, CDR2 ANQGSEA. V lost 0 bases to trimming and J lost 0 bases, with 9 bases between them. CDR3: CSVEEGRSSGNTIYF. CDR3 nucleotides: TGCAGCGTTGAAGAGGGACGGAGCTCTGGAAACACCATATATTTT.

This clonotype was found many times. V is TRBV12-3 or TRBV12-4 and J is TRBJ2-7; the D gene is possibly TRBD2 (6 bases). V was clipped by 3 bases and J by 0 bases, with 15 bases between them. This CDR3 contains 16 residues. CDR3 region: CASSFGRQTSSYEQYF. The CDR3 DNA follows: TGTGCCAGCAGTTTCGGGAGACAGACAAGCTCCTACGAGCAGTACTTC.

This clonotype was detected a few times. V and J are TRBV7-2 and TRBJ2-6, with unresolved D. CDR1 and CDR2 from the germline V gene are SGHTA and FQGNSA. V lost 0 bases to trimming and J lost 1 base, with 7 bases between them. This CDR3 contains 16 residues. The CDR3 spells CASSLAAQSGANVLTF. CDR3 DNA: TGTGCCAGCAGCTTAGCCGCCCAATCTGGGGCCAACGTCCTGACTTTC.

This clonotype was counted many times. The V gene is TRBV20-1, the J gene TRBJ2-3; 7 bases are shared with TRBD2. The V segment lost 5 bases and the J segment 4 bases; nucleotides outside the gene matches: 12. This CDR3 has 15 amino acids. Germline CDR1 DFQATT, CDR2 SNEGSKA (reference sequence). The DNA of the CDR3 is TGCAGTGCTCGCGCCCAACGGGGGGTATCAGATACGCAGTATTTT. Protein product: CSARAQRGVSDTQYF.